This T cell receptor (beta chain) was observed in a study of T cell changes during pregnancy in multiple sclerosis. CDR3 length: 15 amino acids. The V gene lost 0 bases and the J gene lost 4 bases, with 13 bases spanning the gap. Germline V gene data show CDR1 as GTSNPN and CDR2 as SVGIG (reference sequence). Assay: immunoSEQ multiplex PCR; the TCRdb copy retains only in-frame clones and omits some. The sample contains about 110,000 clones, about 89% of which appear only once. The sample here was peripheral blood, taken before pregnancy. This clonotype was sampled from a female donor with multiple sclerosis, enrolled in a pregnancy study. The gene calls are TRBV30 and TRBJ2-1, with D possibly being TRBD1 (6 bases). The CDR3 sequence is CAWSVLTGRYNEQFF. The CDR3 region has the DNA TGTGCCTGGAGTGTACTCACAGGGCGATACAATGAGCAGTTCTTC.